A few counts support the clone carrying this T cell receptor beta chain. Its antigen is unidentified. The V and J ends lost 2 bases and 1 base, in that order; junction bases with no gene match: 6. This CDR3 region has 17 residues. Germline V gives CDR1 LGHNA, CDR2 YNFKEQ. These data come from a study of vaccination and CD4 T cells after COVID-19. Cultured CD4+ T cell DNA underwent sequencing with the Oncomine TCR Beta short-read assay. TCRdb itself ran the PCR reads through MiXCR, one entry per CDR3 protein. The table records over 3,000 distinct CDR3 sequences, roughly 24% of them present only once. Documented treatment: roughly ten-day PBMC culture with coronavirus spike peptide pools or control peptides (ViraFEST assay).

The source material was CD4+ T cells from blood, cultured in vitro, sampled after SARS-CoV-2 vaccination. The gene calls are TRBV4-2 and TRBJ2-5; 11 positions agree with TRBD2. The receptor was derived from a human donor who had recovered from COVID-19. CDR3 protein: CASSQSKTSGIQETQYF. CDR3 nucleotides: TGTGCCAGCAGCCAATCTAAGACTAGCGGGATCCAAGAGACCCAGTACTTC.